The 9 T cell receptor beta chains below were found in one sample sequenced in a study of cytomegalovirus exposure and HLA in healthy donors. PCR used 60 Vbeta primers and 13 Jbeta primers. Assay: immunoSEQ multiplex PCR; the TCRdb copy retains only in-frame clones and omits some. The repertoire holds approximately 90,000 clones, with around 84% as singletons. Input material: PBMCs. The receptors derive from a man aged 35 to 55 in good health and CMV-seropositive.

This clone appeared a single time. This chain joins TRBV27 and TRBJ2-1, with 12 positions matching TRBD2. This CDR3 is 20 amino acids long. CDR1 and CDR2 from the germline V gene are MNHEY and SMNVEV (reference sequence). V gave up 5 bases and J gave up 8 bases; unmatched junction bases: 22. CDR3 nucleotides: TGTGCCAGCAGTCTCCAAGTACCCGTTAGACTAGCGGGAGTTCTCGATGAGCAGTTCTTC. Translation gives CASSLQVPVRLAGVLDEQFF.

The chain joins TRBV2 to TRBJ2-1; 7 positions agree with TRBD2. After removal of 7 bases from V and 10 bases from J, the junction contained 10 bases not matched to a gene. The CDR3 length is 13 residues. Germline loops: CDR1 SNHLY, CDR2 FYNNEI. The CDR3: CASKGLGNGEQFF. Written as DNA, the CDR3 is TGTGCCAGCAAAGGACTAGGGAATGGGGAGCAGTTCTTC.

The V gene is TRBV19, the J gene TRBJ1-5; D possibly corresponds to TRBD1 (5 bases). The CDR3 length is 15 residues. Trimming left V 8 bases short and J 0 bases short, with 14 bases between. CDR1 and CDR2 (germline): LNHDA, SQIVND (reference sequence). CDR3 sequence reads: CASWGVENSNQPQHF. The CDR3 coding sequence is TGTGCCAGTTGGGGCGTAGAAAATAGCAATCAGCCCCAGCATTTT.

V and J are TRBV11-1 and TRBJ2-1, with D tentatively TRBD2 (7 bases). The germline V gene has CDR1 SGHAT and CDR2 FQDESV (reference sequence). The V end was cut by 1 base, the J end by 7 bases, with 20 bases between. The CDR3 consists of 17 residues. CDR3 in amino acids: CASSLGGGGRERNEQFF. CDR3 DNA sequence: TGTGCCAGCAGCTTAGGAGGGGGAGGGAGAGAGCGGAATGAGCAGTTCTTC.

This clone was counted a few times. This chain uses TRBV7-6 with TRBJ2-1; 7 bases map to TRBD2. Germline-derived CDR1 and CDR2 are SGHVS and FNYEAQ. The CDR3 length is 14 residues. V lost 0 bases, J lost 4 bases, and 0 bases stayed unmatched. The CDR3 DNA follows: TGTGCCAGCAGCTTAGCGGGAGGGTACAATGAGCAGTTCTTC. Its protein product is CASSLAGGYNEQFF.

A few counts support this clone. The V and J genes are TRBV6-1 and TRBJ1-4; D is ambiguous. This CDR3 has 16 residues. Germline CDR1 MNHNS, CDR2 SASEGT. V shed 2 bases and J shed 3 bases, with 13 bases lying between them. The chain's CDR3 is CASSERPPAANEKLFF. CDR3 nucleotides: TGTGCCAGCAGTGAACGGCCACCGGCGGCTAATGAAAAACTGTTTTTT.

The DNA of the CDR3 is TGTGCTAGTGGTTTGTCGGACAGGGCCAATTCACCCCTCCACTTT. Its translation is CASGLSDRANSPLHF. The chain has TRBV12-5 and TRBJ1-6, with 8 bases aligning to TRBD1. V trimming: 2 bases; J trimming: 7 bases; junction bases outside the gene matches: 4. There are 15 residues in the CDR3. Germline CDR1 is LGHNT and CDR2 is FRNRAP.

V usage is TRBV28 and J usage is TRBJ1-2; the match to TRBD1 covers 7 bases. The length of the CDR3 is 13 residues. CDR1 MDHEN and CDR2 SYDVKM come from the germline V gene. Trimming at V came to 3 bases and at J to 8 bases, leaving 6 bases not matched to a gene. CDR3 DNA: TGTGCCAGCAGTTTTAACAGGGGAGGCGGCTACACCTTC. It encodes CASSFNRGGGYTF.

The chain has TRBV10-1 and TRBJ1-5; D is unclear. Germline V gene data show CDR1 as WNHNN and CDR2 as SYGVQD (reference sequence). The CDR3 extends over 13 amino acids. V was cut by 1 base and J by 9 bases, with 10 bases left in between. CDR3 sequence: CASSEFSLGPQHF. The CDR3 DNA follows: TGCGCCAGCAGTGAGTTCAGTCTTGGGCCCCAGCATTTT.